This T cell receptor (beta chain) was recovered during a study of breast tumors, draining lymph nodes, adjacent tissues. The study's findings and limits: Tumor and nontumor repertoires were significantly more similar in luminal-like than in basal-like breast cancer.

This CDR3 is built from 11 residues. CDR1 and CDR2 from the germline V gene are DFQATT and SNEGSKA (reference sequence). V was trimmed by 6 bases and J by 6 bases, leaving 12 bases between them. TCRdb re-analysed the multiplex PCR reads in MiXCR, keeping a single row per CDR3 protein. The sample lists approximately 230,000 distinct CDR3 sequences; less than 35% were seen once. Breast cancer patients provided tissue from their axillary draining lymph nodes. This clonotype was detected ten times or more. Its target is unknown. The chain is built from TRBV20-1 and TRBJ2-7; no clear D gene. This receptor was taken from a female donor with breast cancer. Some clones in this sample may be carry-over from other donors' samples. The sample comprised axillary lymph node tissue. The CDR3 nucleotides are TGCAGTGCCCCCTTAGCACGCGAGCAGTACTTC. This translates into CSAPLAREQYF.